One and the same sample provided the 15 T cell receptor beta chains below, sequenced in a study of T cell responses to AZD1222 COVID-19 vaccine (dated by TCRdb to the early 2020s). Receptor amplification or capture employed the immunoSEQ multiplex PCR assay. TCRdb carries this immuneACCESS record with in-frame sequences only. Its versions omit some clonotypes, under half of them owing to an unresolved V gene in the studies checked, with the rest unexplained. The table for this sample lists about 81,000 clones; 90% to 95% of them were counted only once. Less than 6.5% of the sample lies in the top ten. What the time point label conveys for this sample: baseline before first vaccination. The specimen was peripheral blood, collected on day 0 of AZD1222 vaccination. Receptors were obtained from an adult in good health.

The chain links TRBV7-2 to TRBJ2-5; 7 bases agree with TRBD2. V shed 2 bases, J shed 4 bases, and the junction held 10 bases outside the gene matches. The CDR3 runs to 16 residues. Germline V gene sequence: CDR1 SGHTA, CDR2 FQGNSA. CDR3 sequence (DNA): TGTGCCAGCAGCTTAATGGGTAGCGGGTACGTAGAGACCCAGTACTTC. Translation gives CASSLMGSGYVETQYF.

The V call is TRBV4-1, the J call TRBJ2-1, with 9 bases aligning to TRBD1. This CDR3 region has 20 residues. Germline CDR1 MGHRA, CDR2 YSYEKL. Trimming took 0 bases from V and 9 from J; bases not matched to a gene: 21. The CDR3 coding sequence is TGCGCCAGCAGCCAAGAAGGACAGGGGATCGCCGGGACCACATCACGTGAGCAGTTCTTC. Its protein product is CASSQEGQGIAGTTSREQFF.

The V gene is TRBV2, the J gene TRBJ2-3, with D perhaps TRBD2 (6 bases). Germline assignment: CDR1 SNHLY and CDR2 FYNNEI. The CDR3 runs to 15 residues. Between the trimmed V and J ends, which lost 4 bases and 0 bases, there was a span of 11 bases. The CDR3 DNA reads as TGTGCCAGCAGTGGGGTGGGAGGTAGCACAGATACGCAGTATTTT. This gives the protein CASSGVGGSTDTQYF.

This rearrangement joins TRBV6-5 to TRBJ1-2, with 8 nucleotides matching TRBD1. The CDR3 spans 14 residues. Trimming at V came to 7 bases and at J to 5 bases, leaving 9 bases not matched to a gene. The germline CDR1 and CDR2 sequences are MNHEY and SVGAGI. The CDR3 DNA reads TGTGCCAGCATTCTCCAACAGGGGGGTTATGGCTACACCTTC. Translation: CASILQQGGYGYTF.

The chain uses TRBV7-2 and TRBJ1-6; no clear D gene. The CDR3 consists of 16 residues. Germline CDR1 SGHTA, CDR2 FQGNSA. V was clipped by 1 base and J by 7 bases, with 14 bases between them. Here the CDR3 DNA reads TGTGCCAGCAGCTTAGTCGGTACCCTGGGCAATTCACCCCTCCACTTT. Its protein product is CASSLVGTLGNSPLHF.

The CDR3 sequence is CASSLLAGTYEQYF. The CDR3 nucleotides read TGTGCCAGCAGTCTCCTAGCGGGAACCTACGAGCAGTACTTC. The chain joins TRBV6-6 to TRBJ2-7; TRBD2 aligns across 9 bases. The CDR3 is 14 residues long. V was clipped by 5 bases and J by 2 bases; unmatched bases: 4. From germline, CDR1 is MNHNY and CDR2 SVGAGI (reference sequence).

The chain links TRBV28 to TRBJ1-3, with 7 bases that match TRBD1. Germline V gives CDR1 MDHEN, CDR2 SYDVKM. V gave up 5 bases and J gave up 2 bases; unmatched junction bases: 3. CDR3 length equals 14 residues. The CDR3 sequence is CASSHQGAGNTIYF. Here the CDR3 DNA reads TGTGCCAGCAGTCACCAGGGGGCTGGAAACACCATATATTTT. The variable domain in full, completed from reference TRBV28 and TRBJ1-3, reads DVKVTQSSRYLVKRTGEKVFLECVQDMDHENMFWYRQDPGLGLRLIYFSYDVKMKEKGDIPEGYSVSREKKERFSLILESASTNQTSMYLCASSHQGAGNTIYFGEGSWLTVV.

The chain combines TRBV5-5 with TRBJ2-7; the match to TRBD2 covers 10 bases. The germline CDR1 and CDR2 sequences are SGHKS and YYEKEE (reference sequence). There are 15 residues in the CDR3. Unmatched junction bases numbered 7, after V lost 5 bases and J lost 2 bases. In DNA, the CDR3 is TGTGCCAGCAGATTTGGACTAGCGGAGACCTACGAGCAGTACTTC. As protein: CASRFGLAETYEQYF. Supplemented by reference TRBV5-5 and TRBJ2-7, the full variable domain reads DAGVTQSPTHLIKTRGQQVTLRCSPISGHKSVSWYQQVLGQGPQFIFQYYEKEERGRGNFPDRFSARQFPNYSSELNVNALLLGDSALYLCASRFGLAETYEQYFGPGTRLTVT.

The chain carries TRBV5-8 and TRBJ2-5, with 7 bases lining up with TRBD2. This CDR3 spans 16 amino acids. Germline values: CDR1 SGHTS, CDR2 YDEGEE. V dropped 4 bases and J dropped 4; count of bases not matched to a gene: 13. The CDR3 loop is CASSRGETGGRETQYF. CDR3 DNA: TGTGCCAGCAGCCGGGGGGAGACGGGAGGTCGAGAGACCCAGTACTTC.

This chain links TRBV11-2 with TRBJ1-1, with unresolved D. V gave up 2 bases and J gave up 1 base, with 17 bases separating them. Germline loops: CDR1 SGHAT, CDR2 FQNNGV. The CDR3 runs 17 residues. CDR3 region: CASSLSWSRYQNTEAFF. For the CDR3, the DNA is TGTGCCAGCAGCTTAAGTTGGAGCCGGTATCAGAACACTGAAGCTTTCTTT.

The chain carries TRBV23-1 and TRBJ1-2, with a possible D match to TRBD1 (5 bases). TRBV23-1 belongs to the ORF category, with a function that is uncertain. The CDR3 consists of 19 residues. V shed 3 bases and J shed 4 bases, with 27 bases lying between them. The CDR3 DNA reads TGCGCCAGCAGTCACCCCCCTATGGGGGGAAAGTATTGGACCTATGGCTACACCTTC. Encoded protein: CASSHPPMGGKYWTYGYTF.

This clone is a singleton in its sample. The chain combines TRBV6-4 with TRBJ2-2; tentatively, D is TRBD2 (6 bases). Germline values: CDR1 MRHNA, CDR2 SNTAGT. V shed 2 bases and J shed 6 bases, with 16 bases lying between them. The CDR3 length is 16 residues. This CDR3 is CASSDSGHLGPGELFF. In nucleotides, the CDR3 is TGTGCCAGCAGTGACAGCGGGCACCTAGGCCCCGGGGAGCTGTTTTTT.

The rearrangement links TRBV5-1 to TRBJ1-4, with 8 bases fitting TRBD1. J lost 6 bases, V lost 5 bases, and 3 bases had no gene match. The length of the CDR3 is 13 residues. CDR1 is SGHRS and CDR2 is YFSETQ in the germline V gene. The CDR3 sequence is CASRQGADEKLFF. The DNA for the CDR3 is TGCGCCAGCAGGCAGGGGGCGGATGAAAAACTGTTTTTT. The full variable domain, rest sourced from reference TRBV5-1 and TRBJ1-4, is KAGVTQTPRYLIKTRGQQVTLSCSPISGHRSVSWYQQTPGQGLQFLFEYFSETQRNKGNFPGRFSGRQFSNSRSEMNVSTLELGDSALYLCASRQGADEKLFFGSGTQLSVL.

The chain recombines TRBV5-1 with TRBJ2-6, with D unresolved. The CDR3 spans 15 residues. Looked up from germline, CDR1 is SGHRS and CDR2 is YFSETQ. Trimming left V 4 bases short and J 1 base short, with 9 bases between. The DNA of the CDR3 is TGCGCCAGCAGCCCCCCCGGGTCTGGGGCCAACGTCCTGACTTTC. Translating gives CASSPPGSGANVLTF. Full variable domain (missing parts from reference TRBV5-1 and TRBJ2-6): KAGVTQTPRYLIKTRGQQVTLSCSPISGHRSVSWYQQTPGQGLQFLFEYFSETQRNKGNFPGRFSGRQFSNSRSEMNVSTLELGDSALYLCASSPPGSGANVLTFGAGSRLTVL.

The V call is TRBV4-1, the J call TRBJ1-4, with D unclear. Germline V gives CDR1 MGHRA, CDR2 YSYEKL. The length of the CDR3 is 17 residues. Trimming removed 0 bases from V and 0 bases from J, with 11 bases in between. This chain's CDR3 is CASSQDGRVATNEKLFF. CDR3 coding DNA: TGCGCCAGCAGCCAAGATGGAAGGGTCGCAACTAATGAAAAACTGTTTTTT.